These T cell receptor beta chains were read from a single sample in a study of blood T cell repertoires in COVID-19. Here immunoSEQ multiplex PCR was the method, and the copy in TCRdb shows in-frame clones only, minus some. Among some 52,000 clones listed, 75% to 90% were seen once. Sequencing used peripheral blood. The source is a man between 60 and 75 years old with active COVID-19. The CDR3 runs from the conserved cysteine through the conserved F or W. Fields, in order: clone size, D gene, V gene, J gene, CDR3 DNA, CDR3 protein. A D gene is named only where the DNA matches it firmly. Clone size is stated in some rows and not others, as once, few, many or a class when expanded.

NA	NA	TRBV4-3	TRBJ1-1	TGCGCCAGCAGCCAAGACCCCTACACTGAAGCTTTCTTT	CASSQDPYTEAFF
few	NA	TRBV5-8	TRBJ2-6	TGTGCCAGCAGCTTACCTACAGGGACCGGGGCCAACGTCCTGACTTTC	CASSLPTGTGANVLTF
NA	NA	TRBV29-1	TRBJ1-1	TGCAGCAGCGTTGAGTCCCCTGGGGAGTCTGAAGCTTTCTTT	CSSVESPGESEAFF
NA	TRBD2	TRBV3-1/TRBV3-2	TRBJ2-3	TGTGCCAGCAGCCAGACTAGCGGGAGGGCCGATACGCAGTATTTT	CASSQTSGRADTQYF
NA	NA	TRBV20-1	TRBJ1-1	TGCAGTGCTAGCGAGGGAAGGGGGGCTTTCTTT	CSASEGRGAFF
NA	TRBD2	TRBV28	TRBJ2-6	TGTGCCAGCAGTCTCACAGGGACTAGCTCTGGGGCCAACGTCCTGACTTTC	CASSLTGTSSGANVLTF
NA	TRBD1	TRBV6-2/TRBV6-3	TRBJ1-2	TGTGCCAGCAGTGCGGCCGGGACAGGGGGCTCTGGCTACACCTTC	CASSAAGTGGSGYTF
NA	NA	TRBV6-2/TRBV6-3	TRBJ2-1	TGTGCCAGCAGTTACCTCTCCTACAATGAGCAGTTCTTC	CASSYLSYNEQFF
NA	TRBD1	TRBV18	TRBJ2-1	TGTGCCAGCTCACCACGACAGGGACGTGAGCAGTTCTTC	CASSPRQGREQFF
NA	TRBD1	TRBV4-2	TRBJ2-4	TGTGCCAGCAGCCAAGATCTGTTGTTGGGACAGGGGGCATCAGCCAAAAACATTCAGTACTTC	CASSQDLLLGQGASAKNIQYF
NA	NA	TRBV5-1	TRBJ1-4	TGCGCCAGCAGCTTGGGAGGGAGGAGGGATGAAAAACTGTTTTTT	CASSLGGRRDEKLFF
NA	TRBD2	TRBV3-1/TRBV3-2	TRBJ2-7	TGTGCCAGCAGCCAGGCTAGCGGGAGCGCGTACGAGCAGTACTTC	CASSQASGSAYEQYF
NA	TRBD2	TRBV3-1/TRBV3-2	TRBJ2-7	TGTGCCAGCAGCCATAGTAGCGGGGAGAACTACGAGCAGTACTTC	CASSHSSGENYEQYF
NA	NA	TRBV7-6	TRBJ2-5	TGTGCCAGCAGCCCCGGACTTTTCGGGGAGACCCAGTACTTC	CASSPGLFGETQYF
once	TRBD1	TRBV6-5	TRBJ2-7	TGTGCCAGCAGCCCACAGGGGGCACGGGGCTACGAGCAGTACTTC	CASSPQGARGYEQYF
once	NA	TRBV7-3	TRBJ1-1	TGTGCCAGCAGCCCCGGACAGTCCATGAACACTGAAGCTTTCTTT	CASSPGQSMNTEAFF
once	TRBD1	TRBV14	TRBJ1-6	TGTGCCAGCAGCCCGTATCGACAGGGGGTCGGGTCACCCCTCCACTTT	CASSPYRQGVGSPLHF
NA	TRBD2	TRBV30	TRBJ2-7	TGTGCCTGGAGTTTCACTAGCGGGACCTACGAGCAGTACTTC	CAWSFTSGTYEQYF
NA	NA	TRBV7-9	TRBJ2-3	TGTGCCAGCAGCCTGACTACCGTCACAGATACGCAGTATTTT	CASSLTTVTDTQYF
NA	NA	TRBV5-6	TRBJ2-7	TGTGCCAGCAGCTTGGGTGGCGGAGGCGCCTACGAGCAGTACTTC	CASSLGGGGAYEQYF
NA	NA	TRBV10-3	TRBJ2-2	TGTGCCATCAGCAATAGGCTAGCCTACGATCCGAACACCGGGGAGCTGTTTTTT	CAISNRLAYDPNTGELFF
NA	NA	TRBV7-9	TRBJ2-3	TGTGCCAGCAGCTTAGGTGGGGGCGTGACAGATACGCAGTATTTT	CASSLGGGVTDTQYF
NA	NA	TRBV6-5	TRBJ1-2	TGTGCCAGCAGCCCGAACACAGGGTTGGGCTATGGCTACACCTTC	CASSPNTGLGYGYTF
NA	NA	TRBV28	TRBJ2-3	TGTGCCAGCAGTTTACCCCTCGGGGCGCAGTATTTT	CASSLPLGAQYF
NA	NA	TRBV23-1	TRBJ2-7	TGCGCCAGCAGTCGGCCAGAGCAGTACTTC	CASSRPEQYF
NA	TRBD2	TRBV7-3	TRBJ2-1	TGTGCCAGCAGCTTAATGGCCGCGGGAGGGCCCTCGAATGAGCAGTTCTTC	CASSLMAAGGPSNEQFF
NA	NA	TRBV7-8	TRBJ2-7	TGTGCCAGCAGCCCATCGGACAAGATGCGCTACGAGCAGTACTTC	CASSPSDKMRYEQYF
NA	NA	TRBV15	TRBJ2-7	TGTGCCACCAGCAGAGATCTATTTGGTTACGAGCAGTACTTC	CATSRDLFGYEQYF
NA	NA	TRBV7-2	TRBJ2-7	TGTGCCAGCAGCCTTGGACAGCAATCCTACGAGCAGTACTTC	CASSLGQQSYEQYF
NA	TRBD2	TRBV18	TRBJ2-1	TGTGCCAGCTCCTCAACATTAGGGACTAGCGGGAGAGATGAGCAGTTCTTC	CASSSTLGTSGRDEQFF
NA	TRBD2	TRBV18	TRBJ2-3	TGTGCCAGCTCACCACCGAGGGAGGGCAGCCGGGGCGATACGCAGTATTTT	CASSPPREGSRGDTQYF
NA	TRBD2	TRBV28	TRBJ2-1	TGTGCCAGCAGTTTAGCGGGAGAAAGAGGGCAGTTCTTC	CASSLAGERGQFF
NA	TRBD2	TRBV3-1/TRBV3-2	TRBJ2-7	TGTGCCAGCAGCGTAGCGGGAGGTTTCTACGAGCAGTACTTC	CASSVAGGFYEQYF
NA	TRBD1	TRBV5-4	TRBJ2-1	TGTGCCAGCAGCTTGAAGGGGGCCGATGAGCAGTTCTTC	CASSLKGADEQFF
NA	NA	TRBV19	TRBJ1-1	TGTGCCAGTAGTTTTCGGACAGCGAACACTGAAGCTTTCTTT	CASSFRTANTEAFF
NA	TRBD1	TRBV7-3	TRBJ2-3	TGTGCCAGCAGCTTAACTACAGGGGGCCCTTCCACAGATACGCAGTATTTT	CASSLTTGGPSTDTQYF
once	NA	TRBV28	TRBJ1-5	TGTGCCAGCAGTCTTCAGGTGGGAGACAATCAGCCCCAGCATTTT	CASSLQVGDNQPQHF
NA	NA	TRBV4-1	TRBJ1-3	TGCGCCAGCAGCCAAGCCCGGGGATTGAGAAACACCATATATTTT	CASSQARGLRNTIYF
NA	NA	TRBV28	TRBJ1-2	TGTGCCAGCAGTTCACCGCGGGACGGAGCTAACTATGGCTACACCTTC	CASSSPRDGANYGYTF
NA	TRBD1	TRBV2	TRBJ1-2	TGTGCCAGCAGTGAACGACAGGGGGCCTACTATGGCTACACCTTC	CASSERQGAYYGYTF
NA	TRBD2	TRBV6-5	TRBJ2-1	TGTGCCAGCAGTTCGGGGGGAGGCCTCAATGAGCAGTTCTTC	CASSSGGGLNEQFF
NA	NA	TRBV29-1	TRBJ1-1	TGCAGCGTCCGACAGGCGATAAACACTGAAGCTTTCTTT	CSVRQAINTEAFF
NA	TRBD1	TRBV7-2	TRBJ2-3	TGTGCCAGCAGCCAAGACAGGACCAGGGGGACAGATACGCAGTATTTT	CASSQDRTRGTDTQYF
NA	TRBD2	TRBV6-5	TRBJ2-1	TGTGCCAGCAGTTATGGACTAGCGGGAGGCGATGAGCAGTTCTTC	CASSYGLAGGDEQFF
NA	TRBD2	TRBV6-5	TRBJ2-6	TGTGCCACCGTCTCCGGGGGGTCTGGGGCCAACGTCCTGACTTTC	CATVSGGSGANVLTF
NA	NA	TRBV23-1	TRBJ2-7	TGCGCCAGCACTATCGAGCAGTACTTC	CASTIEQYF
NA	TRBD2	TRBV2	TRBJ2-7	TGTGCCAGCAGTGGTCGGTCGGGAGGGATTTCCTACGAGCAGTACTTC	CASSGRSGGISYEQYF
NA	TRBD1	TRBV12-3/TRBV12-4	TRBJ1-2	TGTGCCAGCAGTAGACAGGGGTATGGCTACACCTTC	CASSRQGYGYTF
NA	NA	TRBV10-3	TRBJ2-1	TGTGCCATCAGCCTCACGGGACAACTAAACAATGAGCAGTTCTTC	CAISLTGQLNNEQFF
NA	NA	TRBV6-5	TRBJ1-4	TGTGCCAGCAGTTACTCGAGTCAGGGGTTGAATGAAAAACTGTTTTTT	CASSYSSQGLNEKLFF
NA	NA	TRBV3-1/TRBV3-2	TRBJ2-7	TGTGCCAGCAGCCAATTGCAGGCGACCGAGCAGTACTTC	CASSQLQATEQYF
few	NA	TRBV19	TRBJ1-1	TGTGCCAGTAGTAGGGCACGGCTAGCGAACACTGAAGCTTTCTTT	CASSRARLANTEAFF
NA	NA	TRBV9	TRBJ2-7	TGTGCCAGCAGCGTTTCGCCAAGGACAGCCACCTACGAGCAGTACTTC	CASSVSPRTATYEQYF
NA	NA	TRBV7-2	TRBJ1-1	TGTGCCAGCAGCTTAGGGGGGGGACTGAACACTGAAGCTTTCTTT	CASSLGGGLNTEAFF
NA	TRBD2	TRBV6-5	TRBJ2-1	TGTGCCAGCAGCTCCCGTATTGGGGGGGGACCTGAGCAGTTCTTC	CASSSRIGGGPEQFF
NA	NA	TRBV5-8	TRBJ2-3	TGTGCCAGCAGCCCCGCGGCGGGTACGCAGTATTTT	CASSPAAGTQYF
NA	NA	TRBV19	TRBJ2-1	TGTGCCAGTAGCCGGCGGGATGAGCAGTTCTTC	CASSRRDEQFF
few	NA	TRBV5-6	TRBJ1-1	TGTGCCAGCAGCTTGGTCAGGAGGGAGAAAGCTTTCTTT	CASSLVRREKAFF
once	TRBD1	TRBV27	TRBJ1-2	TGTGCCAGCAGTTCTCCGGGACAGGGGGACTATGGCTACACCTTC	CASSSPGQGDYGYTF
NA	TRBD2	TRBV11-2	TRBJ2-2	TGTGCCAGCAGCTGGGCCTCGCGGGAGGGCCCCGGGGAGCTGTTTTTT	CASSWASREGPGELFF